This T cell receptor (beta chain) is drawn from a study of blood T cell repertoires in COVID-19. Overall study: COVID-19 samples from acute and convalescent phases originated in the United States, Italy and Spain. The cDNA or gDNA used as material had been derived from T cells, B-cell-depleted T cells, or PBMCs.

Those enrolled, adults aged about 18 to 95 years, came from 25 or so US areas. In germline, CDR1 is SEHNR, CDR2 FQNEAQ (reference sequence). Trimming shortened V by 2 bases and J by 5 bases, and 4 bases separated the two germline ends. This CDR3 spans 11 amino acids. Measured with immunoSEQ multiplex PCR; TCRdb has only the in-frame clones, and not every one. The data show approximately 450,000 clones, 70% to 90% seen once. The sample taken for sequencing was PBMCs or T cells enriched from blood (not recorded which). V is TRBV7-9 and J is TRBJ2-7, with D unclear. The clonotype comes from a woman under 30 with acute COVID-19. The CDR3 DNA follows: TGTGCCAGCAGCTTACAGGACGAGCAGTACTTC. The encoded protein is CASSLQDEQYF.